These 26 T cell receptor beta chains share one sample of origin, sequenced in a study of T cell repertoires in cytomegalovirus infection. TCRdb re-derived calls from the reads in MiXCR, one entry per CDR3 protein. Among fewer than 550,000 distinct CDR3 sequences, roughly a third were seen once, and the ten largest hold about 13%. Specimen: PBMCs. These receptors came from a human donor in good health (CMV status not recorded). Some clones in this sample may be carry-over from other donors' samples.

The chain combines TRBV20-1 with TRBJ1-1; D uncertain. Germline values: CDR1 DFQATT, CDR2 SNEGSKA (reference sequence). The CDR3 totals 17 residues. The ends were cut back, 0 bases at V and 3 bases at J, with 20 bases in the middle. CDR3 nucleotides: TGCAGTGCTAGAGATTTATTCGGGAGCCCATATGACACTGAAGCTTTCTTT. This codes for CSARDLFGSPYDTEAFF.

The chain links TRBV14 to TRBJ1-1, with D possibly TRBD1 on 6 matching bases. The ends were cut back, 3 bases at V and 7 bases at J, with 9 bases in the middle. Germline loops: CDR1 SGHDN, CDR2 FVKESK. The CDR3 has 12 amino acids. This chain's CDR3 is CASSHPQGEAFF. CDR3 DNA: TGTGCCAGCAGCCATCCACAGGGTGAAGCTTTCTTT. Full variable domain (rest looked up from reference TRBV14 and TRBJ1-1): EAGVTQFPSHSVIEKGQTVTLRCDPISGHDNLYWYRRVMGKEIKFLLHFVKESKQDESGMPNNRFLAERTGGTYSTLKVQPAELEDSGVYFCASSHPQGEAFFGQGTRLTVV.

A few counts support this clonotype. The chain links TRBV28 to TRBJ1-2; D gene unclear. The CDR3 totals 11 residues. Germline CDR1 MDHEN, CDR2 SYDVKM. V was clipped by 5 bases and J by 6 bases, with 7 bases between them. CDR3 sequence reads: CASSRTHGYTF. The CDR3 region has the DNA TGTGCCAGCAGTCGGACCCATGGCTACACCTTC.

In this sample, this clonotype turned up many times. This CDR3 is CASSPQGQGSYGYTF. The DNA for the CDR3 is TGTGCCAGCAGCCCCCAGGGACAGGGCAGCTATGGCTACACCTTC. J is TRBJ1-2 and V is TRBV7-6; 9 positions agree with TRBD1. The J segment lost 4 bases and the V segment lost 5 bases, leaving 8 bases of the junction unmatched. CDR3 size: 15 residues. CDR1 and CDR2 (germline): SGHVS, FNYEAQ.

In its sample, this clonotype was seen many times. The chain links TRBV7-2 to TRBJ2-5; D is undetermined. The CDR3 contains 14 residues. CDR1 and CDR2 from the germline V gene are SGHTA and FQGNSA. Trimming took off 2 bases at V and 5 bases at J, with 12 bases between the two ends. The CDR3 nucleotides read TGTGCCAGCAGCTTATCTGGCCCGCGGGAGACCCAGTACTTC. Its translation: CASSLSGPRETQYF.

A remark on this clonotype: The CDR3 end shows no conserved phenylalanine or tryptophan, and so a read error is likely. The rearrangement links TRBV7-6 to TRBJ1-2, with unresolved D. The germline gives CDR1 SGHVS, CDR2 FNYEAQ. The CDR3 has 13 residues. Between the trimmed V and J ends, which lost 1 base and 3 bases, there was a span of 6 bases. CDR3 DNA: TGTGCCAGCAGCTTAGGGCCCGACTATGGCTACACCTTA. Amino acid sequence: CASSLGPDYGYTL.

Points on this clonotype: This may come from a read error, since a much larger clone is one base off. V usage is TRBV11-2 and J usage is TRBJ2-1; D is possibly TRBD2 (5 bases). Germline V gene data show CDR1 as SGHAT and CDR2 as FQNNGV. The CDR3 runs 12 residues. V was trimmed by 7 bases and J by 8 bases, leaving 12 bases between them. This chain's CDR3 is CASIWASYEQFF. The DNA of the CDR3 is TGTGCCAGCATCTGGGCTAGCTATGAGCAGTTCTTC.

This clonotype was seen only a few times. The chain carries TRBV9 and TRBJ2-3; 10 bases align to TRBD2. The CDR3 length is 17 residues. J gave up 1 base and V 4 bases, and 9 bases lay outside the gene matches. Per germline, CDR1 SGDLS and CDR2 YYNGEE. The CDR3: CASSPQASGGRTDTQYF. As DNA, the CDR3 is TGTGCCAGCAGCCCCCAGGCTAGCGGGGGCCGCACAGATACGCAGTATTTT.

This clonotype was seen only a few times. The chain is built from TRBV19 and TRBJ2-5, with 12 bases aligning to TRBD2. V gave up 10 bases and J gave up 2 bases; unmatched junction bases: 17. The CDR3 runs 18 residues. Germline assignment: CDR1 LNHDA and CDR2 SQIVND (reference sequence). The CDR3 bases are TGTGCCACCACCGGGCCTAGCGGGGGGGTAGATCGGCAAGAGACCCAGTACTTC. It is translated as CATTGPSGGVDRQETQYF.

The V and J genes are TRBV7-8 and TRBJ1-4; perhaps TRBD1 as D (5 bases). Germline V gives CDR1 SGHVS, CDR2 FQNEAQ. This CDR3 region has 17 residues. V was clipped by 1 base and J by 8 bases, with 20 bases between them. The CDR3 protein is CASSLVTGLPLREKLFF. CDR3 sequence (DNA): TGTGCCAGCAGCTTAGTGACGGGACTCCCCCTTCGGGAAAAACTGTTTTTT.

The chain carries TRBV5-1 and TRBJ2-5; the D gene is possibly TRBD1 (6 bases). Per the germline V gene, CDR1 is SGHRS and CDR2 is YFSETQ. The CDR3 is 14 residues long. V was clipped by 1 base and J by 5 bases, with 12 bases between them. The CDR3 DNA follows: TGCGCCAGCAGCTTGACCGCAGGGGTGGAGACCCAGTACTTC. Amino acids: CASSLTAGVETQYF.

This clonotype has a count of ten or more. The chain has TRBV6-1 and TRBJ2-5; no clear D. CDR3 length: 16 amino acids. Germline V gene sequence: CDR1 MNHNS, CDR2 SASEGT. V gave up 0 bases and J gave up 2 bases, with 13 bases separating them. CDR3 in amino acids: CASSEAYSSLQETQYF. As DNA, the CDR3 is TGTGCCAGCAGTGAAGCATACTCGTCTTTACAAGAGACCCAGTACTTC.

This chain uses TRBV12-3 or TRBV12-4 with TRBJ1-3, with D tentatively TRBD1 (6 bases). Between the trimmed V and J ends, which lost 7 bases and 0 bases, there was a span of 10 bases. The CDR3 covers 14 residues. The CDR3 region has the DNA TGTGCCAGCACAGGGGTATACTCTGGAAACACCATATATTTT. This codes for CASTGVYSGNTIYF.

This clonotype has a count of ten or more. The rearrangement joins TRBV7-2 to TRBJ1-2; 8 bases line up with TRBD1. The ends lost 2 bases at V and 4 bases at J; junction bases unmatched: 9. The CDR3 has 16 residues. CDR1 and CDR2 (germline): SGHTA, FQGNSA. CDR3 nucleotides: TGTGCCAGCAGCTTATCGACAGGGGAAACCTTCTATGGCTACACCTTC. Translating it yields CASSLSTGETFYGYTF. The whole variable domain, filled in from reference TRBV7-2 and TRBJ1-2, reads GAGVSQSPSNKVTEKGKDVELRCDPISGHTALYWYRQSLGQGLEFLIYFQGNSAPDKSGLPSDRFSAERTGGSVSTLTIQRTQQEDSAVYLCASSLSTGETFYGYTFGSGTRLTVV.

This clonotype was seen only once. The rearrangement joins TRBV10-3 to TRBJ2-7; 9 positions match TRBD1. Trimming took 6 bases from V and 1 from J; bases not matched to a gene: 1. This CDR3 comprises 13 residues. Germline V gives CDR1 ENHRY, CDR2 SYGVKD. The CDR3 nucleotides read TGTGCCATCAGGACAGGGGGTTCCTACGAGCAGTACTTC. Its protein is CAIRTGGSYEQYF.

Comments on this clonotype: This may be a read error, as it is one base from a much larger clone. The gene calls are TRBV7-9 and TRBJ2-3, with 9 nucleotides matching TRBD2. This CDR3 comprises 17 residues. CDR1 and CDR2 from the germline V gene are SEHNR and FQNEAQ (reference sequence). CDR3 sequence reads: CTSSLGIAGAYTDTQYF. The DNA of the CDR3 is TGTACCAGCAGCTTAGGGATAGCGGGGGCGTACACAGATACGCAGTATTTT. The whole variable domain, remainder taken from reference TRBV7-9 and TRBJ2-3, is DTGVSQNPRHKITKRGQNVTFRCDPISEHNRLYWYRQTLGQGPEFLTYFQNEAQLEKSRLLSDRFSAERPKGSFSTLEIQRTEQGDSAMYLCTSSLGIAGAYTDTQYFGPGTRLTVL.

In this sample, this clonotype turned up many times. This chain links TRBV12-3 or TRBV12-4 with TRBJ1-1; unclear D gene. Trimming removed 3 bases at V and 1 base at J, with 9 bases between. This CDR3 region has 14 residues. CDR3 protein: CASSFGSTNTEAFF. CDR3 nucleotide sequence: TGTGCCAGCAGTTTTGGCAGTACGAACACTGAAGCTTTCTTT.

This clonotype was counted a single time. A read error is possible here, since a much larger clone lies one base away. Because the CDR3 is missing its conserved closing phenylalanine or tryptophan, this is likely a read error. The chain recombines TRBV7-6 with TRBJ2-7; D could derive from TRBD1 or TRBD2 (5 bases each). The CDR3 is made up of 15 amino acids. Trimming removed 5 bases from V and 6 bases from J, with 20 bases in between. Germline CDR1 is SGHVS and CDR2 is FNYEAQ. The DNA for the CDR3 is TGTGCCAGCAGCAAACCCGGGACCAAGTCGGGCGAGCAGTACTTA. It encodes CASSKPGTKSGEQYL.

In DNA, the CDR3 is TGTGCCAGCAGTTCGGGACCCGACACCGGGGAGCTGTTTTTT. Translation: CASSSGPDTGELFF. The V call is TRBV6-5, the J call TRBJ2-2, with D perhaps assigned TRBD1 or TRBD2 (5 bases each). Germline lookup yields CDR1 MNHEY and CDR2 SVGAGI. The CDR3 totals 14 residues. V lost 4 bases, J lost 3 bases, and 9 bases lay in between.

At least ten counts were recorded for this clonotype. This rearrangement joins TRBV6-1 to TRBJ2-1, with D hard to call. V was trimmed by 10 bases and J by 7 bases, leaving 8 bases between them. CDR1 and CDR2 (germline): MNHNS, SASEGT. This CDR3 has 10 residues. The CDR3 DNA is TGTGCCACCCCGTGGAATGAGCAGTTCTTC. This codes for CATPWNEQFF.

This clonotype was counted only a few times. This chain joins TRBV6-5 and TRBJ2-3; D is unclear. Trimming shortened V by 5 bases and J by 3 bases, and 9 bases separated the two germline ends. The germline gives CDR1 MNHEY, CDR2 SVGAGI. The CDR3 length is 13 residues. For the CDR3, the DNA is TGTGCCAGCAGTAGGCAGCTGACAGATACGCAGTATTTT. Translating gives CASSRQLTDTQYF.

This clonotype showed up just a few times. This chain links TRBV5-4 with TRBJ1-1, with D uncertain. The CDR3 runs to 15 residues. Germline lookup yields CDR1 SGHNT and CDR2 YYREEE (reference sequence). V dropped 0 bases and J dropped 4 bases, with 13 bases sitting between them. CDR3 sequence (DNA): TGTGCCAGCAGCTTGGGACTTTCCGGGTTCACTGAAGCTTTCTTT. Protein: CASSLGLSGFTEAFF.

The chain links TRBV6-2 or TRBV6-3 to TRBJ2-7, with 9 bases matching TRBD1. J lost 5 bases, V lost 6 bases, and 5 bases had no gene match. The CDR3 runs to 13 residues. Germline-derived CDR1 and CDR2 are MNHEY and SVGEGT. CDR3 coding DNA: TGTGCCAGCAGCGGACAGGGGCTCCACGAGCAGTACTTC. Translation gives CASSGQGLHEQYF.

V gene TRBV15 combines with J gene TRBJ2-7; D might be TRBD1 (5 bases). The CDR3 is 15 amino acids. Per the germline V gene, CDR1 is LNHNV and CDR2 is YYDKDF (reference sequence). The V and J ends lost 0 bases and 0 bases respectively, with 9 bases between them. The CDR3 region has the DNA TGTGCCACCAGCAGAGACAGGGTGACCTCCTACGAGCAGTACTTC. It yields the protein CATSRDRVTSYEQYF.

The chain links TRBV12-3 or TRBV12-4 to TRBJ2-5; D unclear. The CDR3 consists of 14 residues. The germline V and J ends were trimmed by 1 base and 0 bases, with 6 bases remaining between them. In nucleotides, the CDR3 is TGTGCCAGCAGTTTAGGGATTAACCAAGAGACCCAGTACTTC. This sequence encodes CASSLGINQETQYF.

This clonotype was counted only a few times. The CDR3 is CASSFGTSADYTF. The DNA of the CDR3 is TGTGCCAGCAGTTTCGGGACATCGGCGGACTACACCTTC. The rearrangement joins TRBV12-3 or TRBV12-4 to TRBJ1-2; possible D gene TRBD1, 6 bases. The CDR3 consists of 13 residues. Trimming took 3 bases from V and 10 from J, leaving 15 bases between them.